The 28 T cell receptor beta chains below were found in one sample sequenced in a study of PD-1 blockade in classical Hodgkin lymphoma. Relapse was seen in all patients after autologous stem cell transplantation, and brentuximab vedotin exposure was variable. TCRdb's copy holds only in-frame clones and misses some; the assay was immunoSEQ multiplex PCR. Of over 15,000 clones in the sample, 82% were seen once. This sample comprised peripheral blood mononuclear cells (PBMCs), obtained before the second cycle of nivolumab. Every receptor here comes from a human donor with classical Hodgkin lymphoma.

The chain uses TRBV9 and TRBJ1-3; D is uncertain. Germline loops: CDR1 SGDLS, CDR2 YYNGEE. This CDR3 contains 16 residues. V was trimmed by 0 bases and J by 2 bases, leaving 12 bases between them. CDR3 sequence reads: CASSVDAGGTGNTIYF. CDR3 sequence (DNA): TGTGCCAGCAGCGTAGATGCGGGAGGTACTGGAAACACCATATATTTT.

CDR3 sequence reads: CASSVGGDSYEQYF. DNA for the CDR3: TGTGCCAGCAGCGTAGGCGGGGACTCCTACGAGCAGTACTTC. The chain employs TRBV9 and TRBJ2-7, with D possibly matching TRBD2 (6 bases). CDR1 and CDR2 (germline): SGDLS, YYNGEE. V was trimmed by 0 bases and J by 0 bases, leaving 7 bases between them. The CDR3 has 14 amino acids.

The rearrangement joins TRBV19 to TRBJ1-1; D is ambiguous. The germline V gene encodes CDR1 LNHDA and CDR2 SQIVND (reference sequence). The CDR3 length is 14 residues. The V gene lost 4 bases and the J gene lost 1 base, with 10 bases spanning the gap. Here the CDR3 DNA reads TGTGCCAGTAGTACCAGTGGAGGGAACACTGAAGCTTTCTTT. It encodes CASSTSGGNTEAFF.

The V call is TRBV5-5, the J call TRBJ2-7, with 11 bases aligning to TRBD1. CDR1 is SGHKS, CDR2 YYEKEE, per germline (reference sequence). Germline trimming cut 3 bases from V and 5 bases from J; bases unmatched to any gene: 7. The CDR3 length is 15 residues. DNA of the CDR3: TGTGCCAGCAGCTCCCCGGGACAGGGGGTTGACGAGCAGTACTTC. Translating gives CASSSPGQGVDEQYF. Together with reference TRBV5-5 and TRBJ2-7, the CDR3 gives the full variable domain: DAGVTQSPTHLIKTRGQQVTLRCSPISGHKSVSWYQQVLGQGPQFIFQYYEKEERGRGNFPDRFSARQFPNYSSELNVNALLLGDSALYLCASSSPGQGVDEQYFGPGTRLTVT.

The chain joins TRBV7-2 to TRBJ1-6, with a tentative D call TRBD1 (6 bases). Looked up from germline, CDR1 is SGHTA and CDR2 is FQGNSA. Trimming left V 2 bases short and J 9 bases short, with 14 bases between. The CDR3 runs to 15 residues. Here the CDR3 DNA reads TGTGCCAGCAGCTTAAGGATGGGGGACATTTCACCCCTCCACTTT. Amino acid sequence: CASSLRMGDISPLHF.

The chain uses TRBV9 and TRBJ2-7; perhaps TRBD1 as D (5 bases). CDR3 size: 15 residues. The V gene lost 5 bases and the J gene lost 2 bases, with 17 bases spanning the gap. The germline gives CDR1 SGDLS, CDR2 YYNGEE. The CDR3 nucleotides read TGTGCCAGCAGTCAGGGCAACTTTCCCACCTACGAGCAGTACTTC. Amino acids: CASSQGNFPTYEQYF.

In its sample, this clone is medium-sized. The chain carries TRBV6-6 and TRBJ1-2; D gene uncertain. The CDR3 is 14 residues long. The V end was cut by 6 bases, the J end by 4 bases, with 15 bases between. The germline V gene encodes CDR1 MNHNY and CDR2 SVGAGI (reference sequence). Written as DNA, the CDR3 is TGTGCCAGCAGCTCAGCGGAAAAGGCCTATGGCTACACCTTC. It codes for CASSSAEKAYGYTF.

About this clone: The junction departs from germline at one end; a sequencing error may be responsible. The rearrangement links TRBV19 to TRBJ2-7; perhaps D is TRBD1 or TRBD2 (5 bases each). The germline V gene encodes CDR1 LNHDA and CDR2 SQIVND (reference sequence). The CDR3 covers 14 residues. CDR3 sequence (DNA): TGTGCCAGTACCCCATTACGGGGCCTCCCTACCGCTCCTTTC. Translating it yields CASTPLRGLPTAPF.

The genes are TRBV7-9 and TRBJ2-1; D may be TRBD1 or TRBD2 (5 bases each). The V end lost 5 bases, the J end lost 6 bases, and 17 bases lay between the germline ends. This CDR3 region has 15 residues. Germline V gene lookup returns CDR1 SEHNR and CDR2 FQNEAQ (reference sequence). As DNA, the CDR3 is TGTGCCAGCAGCCAACTCGGGACGGGTCGCAATGAGCAGTTCTTC. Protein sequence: CASSQLGTGRNEQFF. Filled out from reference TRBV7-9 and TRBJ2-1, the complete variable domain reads DTGVSQNPRHKITKRGQNVTFRCDPISEHNRLYWYRQTLGQGPEFLTYFQNEAQLEKSRLLSDRFSAERPKGSFSTLEIQRTEQGDSAMYLCASSQLGTGRNEQFFGPGTRLTVL.

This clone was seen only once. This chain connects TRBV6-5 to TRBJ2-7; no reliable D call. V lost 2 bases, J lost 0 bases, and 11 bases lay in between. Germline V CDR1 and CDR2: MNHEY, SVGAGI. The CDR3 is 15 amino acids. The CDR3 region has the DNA TGTGCCAGCAGTTACCGGCTTTACAGCTCCTACGAGCAGTACTTC. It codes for CASSYRLYSSYEQYF.

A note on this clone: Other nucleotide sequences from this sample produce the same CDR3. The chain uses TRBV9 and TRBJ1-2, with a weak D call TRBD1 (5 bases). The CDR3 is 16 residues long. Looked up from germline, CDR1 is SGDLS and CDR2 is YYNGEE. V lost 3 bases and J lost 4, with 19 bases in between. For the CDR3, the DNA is TGTGCCAGCAGCGCCATGGAGACAGACTACATCTATGGCTACACCTTC. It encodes CASSAMETDYIYGYTF.

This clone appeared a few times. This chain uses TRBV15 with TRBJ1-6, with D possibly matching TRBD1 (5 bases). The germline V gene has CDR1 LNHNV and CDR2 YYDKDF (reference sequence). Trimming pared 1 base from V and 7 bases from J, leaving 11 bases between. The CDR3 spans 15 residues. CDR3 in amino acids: CATSRVEGQNSPLHF. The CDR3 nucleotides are TGTGCCACCAGCAGAGTGGAGGGGCAAAATTCACCCCTCCACTTT.

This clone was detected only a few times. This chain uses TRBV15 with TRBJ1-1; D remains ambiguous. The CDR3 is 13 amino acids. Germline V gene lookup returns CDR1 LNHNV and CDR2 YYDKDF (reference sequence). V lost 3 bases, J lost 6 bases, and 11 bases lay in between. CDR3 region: CATSSHKGAEAFF. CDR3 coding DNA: TGTGCCACCAGCAGTCATAAAGGCGCTGAAGCTTTCTTT.

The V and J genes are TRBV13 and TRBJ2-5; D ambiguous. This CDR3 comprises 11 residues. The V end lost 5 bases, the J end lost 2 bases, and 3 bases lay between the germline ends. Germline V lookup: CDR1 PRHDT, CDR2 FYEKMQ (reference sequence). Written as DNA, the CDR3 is TGTGCCAGCAGCCCACAAGAGACCCAGTACTTC. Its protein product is CASSPQETQYF.

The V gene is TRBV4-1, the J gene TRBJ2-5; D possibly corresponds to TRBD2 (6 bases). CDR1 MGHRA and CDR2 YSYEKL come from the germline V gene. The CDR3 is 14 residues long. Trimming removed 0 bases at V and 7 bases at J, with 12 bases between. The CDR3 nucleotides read TGCGCCAGCAGCCAAGAGAGGACCGGGGGGACCCAGTACTTC. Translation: CASSQERTGGTQYF.

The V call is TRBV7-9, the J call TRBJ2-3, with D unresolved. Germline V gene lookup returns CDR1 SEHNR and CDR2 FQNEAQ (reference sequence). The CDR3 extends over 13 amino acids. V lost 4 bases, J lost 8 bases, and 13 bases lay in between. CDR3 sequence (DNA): TGTGCCAGCAGCTCTGTCACGGCGCTTACGCAGTATTTT. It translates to CASSSVTALTQYF.

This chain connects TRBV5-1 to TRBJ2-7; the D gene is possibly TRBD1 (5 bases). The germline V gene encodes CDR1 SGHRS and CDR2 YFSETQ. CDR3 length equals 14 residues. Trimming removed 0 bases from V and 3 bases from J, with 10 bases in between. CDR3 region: CASSLVGASYEQYF. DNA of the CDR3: TGCGCCAGCAGCTTGGTTGGGGCCAGCTACGAGCAGTACTTC.

CDR3: CASSPGTLIKETQYF. The CDR3 DNA reads as TGTGCCAGTAGTCCCGGGACCCTAATAAAAGAGACCCAGTACTTC. This chain joins TRBV19 and TRBJ2-5; D is tentatively TRBD1 or TRBD2 (5 bases each). V shed 5 bases and J shed 3 bases, with 16 bases lying between them. The CDR3 runs 15 residues. Germline loops: CDR1 LNHDA, CDR2 SQIVND (reference sequence).

In nucleotides, the CDR3 is TGTGCCAGCAGCCCCGGGGGGGCCATAGATACGCAGTATTTT. Its protein product is CASSPGGAIDTQYF. The chain employs TRBV7-9 and TRBJ2-3; 8 bases are a match to TRBD2. The V segment lost 5 bases and the J segment 5 bases; nucleotides outside the gene matches: 6. The CDR3 length is 14 residues. CDR1 and CDR2 from the germline V gene are SEHNR and FQNEAQ (reference sequence).

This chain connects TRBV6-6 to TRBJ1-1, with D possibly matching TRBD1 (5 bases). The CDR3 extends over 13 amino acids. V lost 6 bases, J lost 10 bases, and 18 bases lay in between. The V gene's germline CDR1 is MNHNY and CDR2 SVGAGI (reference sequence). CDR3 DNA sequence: TGTGCCAGCAGACCCGGGACCCTGGGAGGAGCTTTCTTT. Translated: CASRPGTLGGAFF.

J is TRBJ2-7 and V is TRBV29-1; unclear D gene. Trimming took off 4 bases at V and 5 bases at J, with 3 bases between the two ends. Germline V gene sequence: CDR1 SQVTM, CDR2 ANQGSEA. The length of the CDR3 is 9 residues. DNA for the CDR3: TGCAGCGTTGCCGACGAGCAGTACTTC. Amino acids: CSVADEQYF.

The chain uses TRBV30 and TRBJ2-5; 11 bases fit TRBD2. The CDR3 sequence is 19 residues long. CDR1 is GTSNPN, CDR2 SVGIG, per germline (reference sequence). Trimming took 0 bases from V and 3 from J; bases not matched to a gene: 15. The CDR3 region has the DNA TGTGCCTGGAGTGTATTACCCCTGGATAGCGGGGGGGTGAAAGAGACCCAGTACTTC. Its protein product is CAWSVLPLDSGGVKETQYF.

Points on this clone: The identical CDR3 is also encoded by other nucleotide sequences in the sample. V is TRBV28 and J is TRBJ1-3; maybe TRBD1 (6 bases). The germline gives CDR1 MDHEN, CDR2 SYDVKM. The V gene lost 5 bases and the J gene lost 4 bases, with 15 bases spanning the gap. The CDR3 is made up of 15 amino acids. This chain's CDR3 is CASSLTQGEGNTIYF. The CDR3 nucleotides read TGTGCCAGCAGTCTTACACAGGGTGAAGGAAACACCATATATTTT.

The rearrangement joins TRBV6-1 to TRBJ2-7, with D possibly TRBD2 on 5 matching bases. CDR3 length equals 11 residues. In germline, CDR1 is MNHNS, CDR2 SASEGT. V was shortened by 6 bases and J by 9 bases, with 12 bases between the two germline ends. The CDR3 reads CASRWELVQYF. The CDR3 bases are TGTGCCAGCAGATGGGAGTTGGTGCAGTACTTC.

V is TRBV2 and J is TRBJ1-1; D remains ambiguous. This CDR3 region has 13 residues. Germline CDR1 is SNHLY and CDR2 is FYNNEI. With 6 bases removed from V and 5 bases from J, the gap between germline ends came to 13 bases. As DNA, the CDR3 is TGTGCCAGCAGGGTAGGCATGGGGACTGAAGCTTTCTTT. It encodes CASRVGMGTEAFF. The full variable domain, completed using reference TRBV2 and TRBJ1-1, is EPEVTQTPSHQVTQMGQEVILRCVPISNHLYFYWYRQILGQKVEFLVSFYNNEISEKSEIFDDQFSVERPDGSNFTLKIRSTKLEDSAMYFCASRVGMGTEAFFGQGTRLTVV.

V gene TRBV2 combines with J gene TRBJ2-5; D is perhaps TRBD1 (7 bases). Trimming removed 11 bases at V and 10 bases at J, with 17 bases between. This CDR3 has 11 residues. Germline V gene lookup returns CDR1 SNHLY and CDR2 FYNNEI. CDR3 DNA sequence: TGTGCCGGAGGGGGCCCCAGGGGCCAGTACTTC. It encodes CAGGGPRGQYF.

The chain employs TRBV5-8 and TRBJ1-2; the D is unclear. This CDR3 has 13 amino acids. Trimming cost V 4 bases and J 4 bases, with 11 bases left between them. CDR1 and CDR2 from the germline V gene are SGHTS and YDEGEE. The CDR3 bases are TGTGCCAGCAGCCCGCGGACGCCCTATGGCTACACCTTC. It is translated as CASSPRTPYGYTF.

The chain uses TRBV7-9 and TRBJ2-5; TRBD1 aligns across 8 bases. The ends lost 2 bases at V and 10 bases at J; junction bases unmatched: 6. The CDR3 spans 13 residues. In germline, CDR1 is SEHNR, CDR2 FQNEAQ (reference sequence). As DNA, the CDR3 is TGTGCCAGCAGCTTAAGTGACAGGGGAGACCAGTACTTC. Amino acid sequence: CASSLSDRGDQYF.